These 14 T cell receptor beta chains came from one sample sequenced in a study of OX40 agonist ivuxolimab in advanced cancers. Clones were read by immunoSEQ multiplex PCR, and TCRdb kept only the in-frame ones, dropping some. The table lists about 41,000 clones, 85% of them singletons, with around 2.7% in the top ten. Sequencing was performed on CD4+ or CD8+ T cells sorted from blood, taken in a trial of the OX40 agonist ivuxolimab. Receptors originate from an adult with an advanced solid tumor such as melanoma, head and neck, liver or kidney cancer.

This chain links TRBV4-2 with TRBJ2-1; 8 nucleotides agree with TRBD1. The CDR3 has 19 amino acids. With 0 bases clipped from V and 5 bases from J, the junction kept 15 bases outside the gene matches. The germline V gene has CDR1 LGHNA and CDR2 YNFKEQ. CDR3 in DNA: TGTGCCAGCAGCCAAGATGGACCCGGGTGGGACAGGTTTAACAATGAGCAGTTCTTC. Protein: CASSQDGPGWDRFNNEQFF.

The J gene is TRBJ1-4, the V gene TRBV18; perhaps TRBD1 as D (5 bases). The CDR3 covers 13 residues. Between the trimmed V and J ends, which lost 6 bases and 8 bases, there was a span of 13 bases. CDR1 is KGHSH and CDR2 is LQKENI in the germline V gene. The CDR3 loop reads CASSTGLGEKLFF. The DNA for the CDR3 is TGTGCCAGCTCTACAGGATTGGGGGAAAAACTGTTTTTT.

CDR3 loop: CASSLGLAGVNEQFF. CDR3 nucleotide sequence: TGTGCCAGCAGCCTGGGTCTAGCGGGAGTAAATGAGCAGTTCTTC. The gene calls are TRBV9 and TRBJ2-1; 10 bases are shared with TRBD2. V gave up 4 bases and J gave up 7 bases; unmatched junction bases: 8. The CDR3 is made up of 15 amino acids. Germline V gives CDR1 SGDLS, CDR2 YYNGEE.

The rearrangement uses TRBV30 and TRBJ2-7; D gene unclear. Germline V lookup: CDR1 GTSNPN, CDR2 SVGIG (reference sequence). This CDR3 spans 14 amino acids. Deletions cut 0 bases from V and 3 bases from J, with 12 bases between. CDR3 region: CAWSVVGNLYEQYF. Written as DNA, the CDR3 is TGTGCCTGGAGTGTTGTAGGGAACCTCTACGAGCAGTACTTC.

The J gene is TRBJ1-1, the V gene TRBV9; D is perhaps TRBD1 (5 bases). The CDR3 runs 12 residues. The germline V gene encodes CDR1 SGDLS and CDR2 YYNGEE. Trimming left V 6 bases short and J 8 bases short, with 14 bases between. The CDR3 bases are TGTGCCAGCACTGGACCTGGGACGGAAGCTTTCTTT. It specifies CASTGPGTEAFF.

CDR3 region: CASSPTLGAGDNEQFF. In DNA form, the CDR3 reads TGTGCCAGCAGCCCCACCCTCGGGGCCGGGGACAATGAGCAGTTCTTC. The chain couples TRBV7-6 to TRBJ2-1; D may be TRBD1 or TRBD2 (5 bases each). Germline V gives CDR1 SGHVS, CDR2 FNYEAQ. V lost 5 bases and J 5 bases, leaving 19 bases between the germline ends. There are 16 residues in the CDR3.

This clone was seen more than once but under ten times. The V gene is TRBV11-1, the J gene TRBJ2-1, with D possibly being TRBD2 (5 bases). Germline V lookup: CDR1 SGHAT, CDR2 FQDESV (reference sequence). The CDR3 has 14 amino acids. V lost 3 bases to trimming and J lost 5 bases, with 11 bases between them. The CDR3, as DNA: TGTGCCAGCAGCTTCGAGAGGGCCCACAATGAGCAGTTCTTC. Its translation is CASSFERAHNEQFF. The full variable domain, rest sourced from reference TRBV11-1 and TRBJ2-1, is EAEVAQSPRYKITEKSQAVAFWCDPISGHATLYWYRQILGQGPELLVQFQDESVVDDSQLPKDRFSAERLKGVDSTLKIQPAELGDSAMYLCASSFERAHNEQFFGPGTRLTVL.

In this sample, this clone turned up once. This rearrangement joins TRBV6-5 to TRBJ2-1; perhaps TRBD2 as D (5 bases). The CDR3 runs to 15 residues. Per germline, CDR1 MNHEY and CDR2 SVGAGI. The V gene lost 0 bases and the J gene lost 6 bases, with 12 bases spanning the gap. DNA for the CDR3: TGTGCCAGCAGTTACTCGAACAGAGGGTTCAATGAGCAGTTCTTC. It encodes CASSYSNRGFNEQFF.

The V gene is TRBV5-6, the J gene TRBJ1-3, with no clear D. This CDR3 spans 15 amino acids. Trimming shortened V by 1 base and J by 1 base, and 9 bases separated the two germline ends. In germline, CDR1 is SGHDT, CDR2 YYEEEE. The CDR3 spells CASSLSPLSGNTIYF. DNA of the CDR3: TGTGCCAGCAGCTTGTCTCCGTTATCTGGAAACACCATATATTTT.

The CDR3 here is CASSHFRQGAAEAFF. CDR3 bases: TGCGCCAGCAGTCACTTTCGACAGGGGGCTGCTGAAGCTTTCTTT. The V and J genes are TRBV23-1 and TRBJ1-1, with 10 bases fitting TRBD1. TRBV23-1 is an ORF; its function is uncertain. There are 15 residues in the CDR3. With 3 bases clipped from V and 6 bases from J, the junction kept 7 bases outside the gene matches.

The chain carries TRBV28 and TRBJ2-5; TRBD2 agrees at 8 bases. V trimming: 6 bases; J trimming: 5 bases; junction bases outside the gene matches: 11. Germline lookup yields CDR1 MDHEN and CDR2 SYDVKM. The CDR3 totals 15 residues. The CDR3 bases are TGTGCCAGCAGGGGAGCGGGAGTGTCCGGGGAGACCCAGTACTTC. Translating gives CASRGAGVSGETQYF. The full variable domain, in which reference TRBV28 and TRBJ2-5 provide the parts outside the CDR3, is DVKVTQSSRYLVKRTGEKVFLECVQDMDHENMFWYRQDPGLGLRLIYFSYDVKMKEKGDIPEGYSVSREKKERFSLILESASTNQTSMYLCASRGAGVSGETQYFGPGTRLLVL.

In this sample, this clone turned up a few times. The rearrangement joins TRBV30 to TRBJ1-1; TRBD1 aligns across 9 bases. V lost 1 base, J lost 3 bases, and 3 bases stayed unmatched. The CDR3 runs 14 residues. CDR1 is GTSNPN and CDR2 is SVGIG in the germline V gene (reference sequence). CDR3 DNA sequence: TGTGCCTGGAGTGCCGGGACAGGGTACACTGAAGCTTTCTTT. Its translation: CAWSAGTGYTEAFF.

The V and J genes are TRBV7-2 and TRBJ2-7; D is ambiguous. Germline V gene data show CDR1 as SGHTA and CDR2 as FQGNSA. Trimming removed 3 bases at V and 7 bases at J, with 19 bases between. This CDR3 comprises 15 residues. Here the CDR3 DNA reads TGTGCCAGCAGCTTCTTCCCGGGCCAACGTAGTGAGCAGTACTTC. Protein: CASSFFPGQRSEQYF.

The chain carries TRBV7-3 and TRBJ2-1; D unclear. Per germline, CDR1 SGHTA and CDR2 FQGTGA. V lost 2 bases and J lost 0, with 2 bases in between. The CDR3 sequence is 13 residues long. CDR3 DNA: TGTGCCAGCAGCTTATTCTCCTACAATGAGCAGTTCTTC. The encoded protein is CASSLFSYNEQFF.